These 6 T cell receptor beta chains share one sample of origin, sequenced in a study of T cell responses to AZD1222 COVID-19 vaccine (TCRdb year 2021). The intended sense of this specimen's time point label: baseline before first vaccination. Libraries were prepared through the immunoSEQ multiplex PCR assay. TCRdb's version of the immuneACCESS table is confined to in-frame rearrangements and falls short of the full clone set. An unresolved V gene accounts for under half of the shortfall where checked; the remainder is of unknown origin. This sample holds under 150,000 clones; approximately 92% were observed only once. The top ten hold under 1.2% of the sample. This specimen consisted of peripheral blood, obtained on day 0 of AZD1222 vaccination. The receptor source for this set is an adult in good health.

This rearrangement joins TRBV11-3 to TRBJ2-1, with 8 bases matching TRBD2. J gave up 6 bases and V 5 bases, and 9 bases lay outside the gene matches. This CDR3 has 15 residues. The germline gives CDR1 SGHNT, CDR2 YENEEA. CDR3 protein: CASSPESGRGNEQFF. DNA for the CDR3: TGTGCCAGCAGCCCAGAAAGCGGGAGAGGCAATGAGCAGTTCTTC.

V gene TRBV27 combines with J gene TRBJ1-4; D might be TRBD1 (6 bases). V was cut by 4 bases and J by 7 bases, with 10 bases left in between. This CDR3 contains 13 residues. CDR1 MNHEY and CDR2 SMNVEV come from the germline V gene (reference sequence). The CDR3 region is CASSYRAGEKLFF. The CDR3 DNA reads TGTGCCAGCAGTTACAGGGCGGGTGAAAAACTGTTTTTT.

This clone was detected only once. This rearrangement joins TRBV5-1 to TRBJ2-7, with D uncertain. V lost 0 bases to trimming and J lost 3 bases, with 10 bases between them. Germline CDR1 and CDR2: SGHRS and YFSETQ. The CDR3 contains 14 residues. CDR3 amino acids: CASSLGVTNYEQYF. The CDR3 nucleotides are TGCGCCAGCAGCTTGGGAGTCACCAACTACGAGCAGTACTTC.

The chain employs TRBV28 and TRBJ1-1; D is undetermined. CDR1 MDHEN and CDR2 SYDVKM come from the germline V gene. The CDR3 totals 15 residues. V was trimmed by 1 base and J by 1 base, leaving 10 bases between them. The CDR3 sequence: CASSLYGPTNTEAFF. The DNA of the CDR3 is TGTGCCAGCAGTTTATATGGGCCGACGAACACTGAAGCTTTCTTT.

This clone was observed once. The chain couples TRBV2 to TRBJ1-5; perhaps TRBD1 as D (6 bases). The V and J ends lost 7 bases and 7 bases respectively, with 11 bases between them. Germline-derived CDR1 and CDR2 are SNHLY and FYNNEI. The CDR3 has 12 amino acids. The CDR3 reads CASTQGGQPQHF. For the CDR3, the DNA is TGTGCCAGCACCCAAGGGGGACAGCCCCAGCATTTT. Full variable domain (outside the CDR3, taken from reference TRBV2 and TRBJ1-5): EPEVTQTPSHQVTQMGQEVILRCVPISNHLYFYWYRQILGQKVEFLVSFYNNEISEKSEIFDDQFSVERPDGSNFTLKIRSTKLEDSAMYFCASTQGGQPQHFGDGTRLSIL.

The V gene is TRBV7-9, the J gene TRBJ1-2, with TRBD1 identical over 7 bases. CDR3 length equals 13 residues. Germline-derived CDR1 and CDR2 are SEHNR and FQNEAQ (reference sequence). V was clipped by 4 bases and J by 6 bases; unmatched bases: 5. The CDR3 loop is CASSSTGTDGYTF. CDR3 nucleotides: TGTGCCAGCAGCTCTACCGGGACAGATGGCTACACCTTC.